The 8 T cell receptor beta chains below come from one sample, sequenced in a study of regulatory T cells in long-lasting Graves disease. Through Arm-PCR of CDR3 regions and iRepertoire HTBI primers, TCR beta libraries were built. TCRdb processed the multiplex PCR reads anew with MiXCR; each CDR3 protein has one entry. The data hold under 500,000 distinct CDR3 sequences, with more than 20% observed a single time. Sample time point: persistent/refractory GD, antithyroid drugs over 5 years with positive TRAb. TCR sequences were obtained from RNA taken from PBMCs. This specimen consisted of peripheral blood mononuclear cells (PBMCs), obtained when the disease was refractory, from a patient treated with antithyroid drugs. Source of these receptors: a female donor with Graves disease.

This clonotype was picked up a small number of times. The chain is built from TRBV20-1 and TRBJ1-6; the match to TRBD1 covers 10 bases. V lost 5 bases, J lost 9 bases, and 10 bases stayed unmatched. In germline, CDR1 is DFQATT, CDR2 SNEGSKA (reference sequence). The CDR3 totals 15 residues. For the CDR3, the DNA is TGCAGTGCTCCCGACAGGGGGCTGCTTGGTTCACCCCTCCACTTT. Encoded protein: CSAPDRGLLGSPLHF.

The chain uses TRBV6-5 and TRBJ2-7; 9 bases fit TRBD1. This CDR3 contains 14 residues. The germline V gene has CDR1 MNHEY and CDR2 SVGAGI. Germline trimming cut 4 bases from V and 6 bases from J; bases unmatched to any gene: 7. The DNA for the CDR3 is TGTGCCAGCAGTTTCGGGACAGGGACCTGCGAGCAGTACTTC. Its translation: CASSFGTGTCEQYF.

The chain is built from TRBV7-9 and TRBJ1-3; maybe TRBD1 (5 bases). V was shortened by 5 bases and J by 0 bases, with 17 bases between the two germline ends. This CDR3 region has 17 residues. Per the germline V gene, CDR1 is SEHNR and CDR2 is FQNEAQ (reference sequence). The CDR3 sequence is CASSPGGGGSSGNTIYF. CDR3 nucleotides: TGTGCCAGCAGCCCTGGTGGGGGGGGAAGCTCTGGAAACACCATATATTTT.

V usage is TRBV15 and J usage is TRBJ1-6; D remains ambiguous. Between the trimmed V and J ends, which lost 5 bases and 3 bases, there was a span of 8 bases. This CDR3 comprises 14 residues. The germline V gene has CDR1 LNHNV and CDR2 YYDKDF (reference sequence). CDR3 sequence (DNA): TGTGCCACCAGCGCCCGGGACTATAATTCACCCCTCCACTTT. This encodes CATSARDYNSPLHF.

V is TRBV7-9 and J is TRBJ2-7, with D perhaps matching TRBD1 (6 bases). The V and J ends lost 5 bases and 3 bases respectively, with 14 bases between them. The germline V gene has CDR1 SEHNR and CDR2 FQNEAQ (reference sequence). The CDR3 consists of 14 residues. CDR3 region: CASSPRDTNYEQYF. In DNA, the CDR3 is TGTGCCAGCAGCCCGAGGGACACTAACTACGAGCAGTACTTC. Combining the CDR3 with reference TRBV7-9 and TRBJ2-7 gives the whole variable domain DTGVSQNPRHKITKRGQNVTFRCDPISEHNRLYWYRQTLGQGPEFLTYFQNEAQLEKSRLLSDRFSAERPKGSFSTLEIQRTEQGDSAMYLCASSPRDTNYEQYFGPGTRLTVT.

This clonotype appeared many times. The V gene is TRBV28, the J gene TRBJ1-4; D not certain. Germline V gives CDR1 MDHEN, CDR2 SYDVKM. V was trimmed by 6 bases and J by 2 bases, leaving 10 bases between them. There are 14 residues in the CDR3. CDR3 sequence: CASSLPGTNEKLFF. The CDR3 DNA reads as TGTGCCAGCAGCCTGCCCGGGACTAATGAAAAACTGTTTTTT.

This clonotype was detected ten times or more. The V and J genes are TRBV2 and TRBJ2-5; TRBD1 matches at 7 bases. CDR1 and CDR2 (germline): SNHLY, FYNNEI. There are 19 residues in the CDR3. The V and J ends lost 2 bases and 1 base, in that order; junction bases with no gene match: 16. The CDR3 reads CASSESGGRLASPQETQYF. The CDR3 DNA follows: TGTGCCAGCAGTGAATCAGGGGGTCGACTGGCTTCACCCCAAGAGACCCAGTACTTC.

On this clonotype: One junction end does not reproduce the germline sequence, and a read error may be involved. The chain links TRBV7-6 to TRBJ1-1, with D maybe TRBD1 (6 bases). The CDR3 covers 14 residues. Looked up from germline, CDR1 is SGHVS and CDR2 is FNYEAQ. The CDR3 spells CASSLDRMNAEAFF. DNA of the CDR3: TGTGCCAGCAGCCTCGACAGGATGAACGCTGAAGCTTTCTTT.